The sequence of this T cell receptor beta chain was determined in a study of shared clonotypes between healthy human individuals (dated by TCRdb to the early 2020s). Study-level background: The cohort included three men and a couple of women between 18 and 49 years of age. For each donor, three plates each were used for CD4 naive and CD4 memory, two plates were used for CD8 naive, and one plate was used for CD8 memory. To estimate repertoire size and how much clonotype sharing occurs between individuals, the study deeply sequenced the blood TCR repertoires of five healthy adults. Libraries were prepared and TCR repertoires were sequenced by different laboratories using diverse techniques, in order to increase sequencing depth and limit assay-specific biases. Leukapheresis yielded between about 0.94 and 9.5 billion PBMCs per donor. The paper as a whole reports these results and caveats: Only blood was sampled, and tissue TCR repertoires likely differ from those in blood. Estimated clonotype richness was generally larger for naive than for memory subsets. Pairwise subsampling led to the expectation that sequencing depth would affect the degree of clonotype sharing among donors. Sharing across several donors was observed for 5% to 6.5% of naive CD4, under 4% of naive CD8, 2% to 2.5% of memory CD4, and around 0.4% of memory CD8 clonotypes. Even with the large sequencing depth, rarefaction of the sorted-subset datasets indicated that sequencing was incomplete. Compared with non-shared clonotypes, clonotypes shared by all four sorted-subset donors had higher generation probabilities. The genetic and exposure-history diversity represented was limited by the small number of donors.

The germline V gene (reference sequence) yields SGHNT for CDR1 and YYREEE for CDR2. Counted from cysteine to phenylalanine, this CDR3 has 15 amino acids. Just the 45-base CDR3 DNA is kept, in frame starting at base 1. V is pared back by 4 bases and J by 5 bases, with 18 bases lying between the germline termini. Donors were healthy HIV-negative adults with no recently reported acute infections or vaccinations. Every donor was a Caucasian adult residing in Nashville, Tennessee, USA. CD4+ T cells were enriched by magnetic negative selection, after which naive cells were positively selected on CD45RA and the negative fraction was taken as the memory subset. After blood collection by leukapheresis, PBMCs were isolated using Ficoll-Histopaque density gradient centrifugation and then cryopreserved in the vapor phase of liquid nitrogen. Analytical flow cytometry was used to check the purity and quantity of every magnetically sorted T cell population. Each sorted fraction had its genomic DNA isolated and then quantified by UV absorbance on a Nanodrop 2000c.

Concerning this clone: The target of this receptor is not known. Base qualities are not provided; no much larger clone lies one nucleotide away.

Using the deep immunoSEQ assay, multiplex PCR amplified TCR CDR3 regions from genomic DNA. Extracted genomic DNA from each cell subset was distributed evenly across all wells of several immunoSEQ 96-well plates, and each plate was treated as a replicate. For sorted subsets, each replicate PCR was loaded with 150 to 250 ng genomic DNA, equivalent to 25,000 to 35,000 T cell genomes. Purified libraries were measured with a Qubit 3.0 fluorometer, size-checked on a Bioanalyzer 2100, and measured again with the KAPA Library Quantification kit. A separate single-read 150-cycle Illumina NextSeq 550 flow cell was used to sequence each immunoSEQ 96-well plate. The authors' pipeline ran thus. Because the immunoSEQ output held only junctional sequences and lacked quality scores, the filtering could not match the filtering applied to full-length reads. To assign V/J genes and CDR3, sequences were annotated against IMGT germline references using PyIR, a Python wrapper for IgBLAST v1.9. Reads with weak V/J assignments (E-value above 1e-6), missing CDR3, stop codons, out-of-frame junctions, or ambiguous translated residues were removed. V3J clonotypes were defined as sequences sharing an identical inferred V gene, J gene, and CDR3 amino acid sequence. Percentage overlap between repertoires was calculated by dividing the number of shared unique clonotypes by the size of the smaller repertoire. Repertoire richness was assessed with RTK rarefaction, the Chao1 estimator, and Recon v2.1 estimates of unobserved clonotypes. OLGA was used to compute generation probabilities for all TCRbeta clonotypes that the gDNA method yielded from four donors. The table comes from immuneACCESS by way of TCRdb, which keeps in-frame sequences with V and J called. Part of the clones is missing from these tables; in studies checked, under half for an unresolved V gene and the rest for unknown reasons. The V and J calls and clone size were taken over from that table, and D and trimming were inferred from the DNA. The sample contains about 2.4 million clones, approximately 94% of them found a single time. Around 0.37% of the sample goes to the ten largest clones.

The rearrangement combines TRBV5-4 with TRBJ2-5, with no confidently assigned D gene. Sequencing was done on a sample of naive CD4+ T cells from PBMCs. This specimen's cell subset or site label, interpreted: CD45RA+ positively selected. The receptor's source is a man between 18 and 35 years old in good health. Some clones in this sample may be carry-over from other donors' samples. The nucleotide sequence reads TGTGCCAGCAGCACCTCTCAATACCCCAGGGAGACCCAGTACTTC. It encodes CASSTSQYPRETQYF.